These T cell receptor beta chains were read from a single sample in a study of T cell repertoires in cytomegalovirus infection. TCRdb passed the reads through MiXCR, listing each CDR3 protein once. This table holds approximately 400,000 distinct CDR3 sequences, 25% to 40% found once. The specimen was PBMCs. The receptors derive from a human donor in good health (CMV status not recorded). Some clones in this sample may be carry-over from other donors' samples. Both conserved end residues are part of each CDR3. Fields, in order: V gene, J gene, clone size, CDR3 protein. A clone size is listed for some rows: how often the clone was seen (once, few, many), or a class if it is expanded.

V gene: TRBV4-3; J gene: TRBJ1-5; clone size: -; CDR3 protein: CASSQAMGGPQHF
V gene: TRBV20-1; J gene: TRBJ2-5; clone size: -; CDR3 protein: CSARDVTTGEETQYF
V gene: TRBV14; J gene: TRBJ1-5; clone size: -; CDR3 protein: CASSQGGKGNQPQHF
V gene: TRBV4-3; J gene: TRBJ1-1; clone size: few; CDR3 protein: CASSQADLNTEAFF
V gene: TRBV20-1; J gene: TRBJ1-5; clone size: -; CDR3 protein: CSAMGNSNQPQHF
V gene: TRBV2; J gene: TRBJ2-1; clone size: -; CDR3 protein: CASSLRGINEQFF
V gene: TRBV7-9; J gene: TRBJ2-3; clone size: -; CDR3 protein: CASSLLLGTLTDAQYF
V gene: TRBV7-6; J gene: TRBJ2-7; clone size: many; CDR3 protein: CASSLAENYEQYF
V gene: TRBV12-3/TRBV12-4; J gene: TRBJ1-5; clone size: -; CDR3 protein: CASSLGGQASHPQHF
V gene: TRBV12-3/TRBV12-4; J gene: TRBJ1-2; clone size: many; CDR3 protein: CASSSGYYGYTF
V gene: TRBV12-3/TRBV12-4; J gene: TRBJ2-2; clone size: few; CDR3 protein: CASSPQGAGELFF
V gene: TRBV12-3/TRBV12-4; J gene: TRBJ1-1; clone size: -; CDR3 protein: CASILGGGNTEAFF
V gene: TRBV19; J gene: TRBJ1-2; clone size: -; CDR3 protein: CASGTGANYYGYTF
V gene: TRBV7-2; J gene: TRBJ1-4; clone size: many; CDR3 protein: CASSLGGRIEKLFF
V gene: TRBV7-3; J gene: TRBJ1-4; clone size: many; CDR3 protein: CASSLSWACNEKLFF
V gene: TRBV2; J gene: TRBJ1-6; clone size: -; CDR3 protein: CASSPRRPIDYNSPLHF
V gene: TRBV29-1; J gene: TRBJ2-2; clone size: -; CDR3 protein: CSAGTVLTGELFF
V gene: TRBV6-1; J gene: TRBJ1-2; clone size: few; CDR3 protein: CASSQLVFVGQDYGYTF
V gene: TRBV10-3; J gene: TRBJ1-1; clone size: -; CDR3 protein: CAISYPDRVPEAFF
V gene: TRBV6-1; J gene: TRBJ1-2; clone size: -; CDR3 protein: CASSEFLKSYGYTF
V gene: TRBV2; J gene: TRBJ1-6; clone size: -; CDR3 protein: CASRPGQSMGSPLQF
V gene: TRBV2; J gene: TRBJ2-3; clone size: -; CDR3 protein: CATRYPPDTQYF
V gene: TRBV29-1; J gene: TRBJ2-3; clone size: -; CDR3 protein: CSVKQLYTDTQYF
V gene: TRBV5-1; J gene: TRBJ2-3; clone size: few; CDR3 protein: CASSLAAARADTQYF
V gene: TRBV12-3/TRBV12-4; J gene: TRBJ2-7; clone size: few; CDR3 protein: CASSLGQGHEQYF
V gene: TRBV7-8; J gene: TRBJ2-7; clone size: few; CDR3 protein: CASSLGADVPRVEQYF
V gene: TRBV7-8; J gene: TRBJ1-4; clone size: many; CDR3 protein: CASSPRSRGDEKLFF
V gene: TRBV4-1; J gene: TRBJ1-5; clone size: -; CDR3 protein: CASSQVPGQAGQPQHF
V gene: TRBV27; J gene: TRBJ1-6; clone size: few; CDR3 protein: CASSIRTVGNSPLHF
V gene: TRBV5-1; J gene: TRBJ2-3; clone size: few; CDR3 protein: CASSLGREEDTQYF
V gene: TRBV7-6; J gene: TRBJ2-7; clone size: few; CDR3 protein: CASSLRAGGGQHYEQYF
V gene: TRBV5-4; J gene: TRBJ2-5; clone size: -; CDR3 protein: CASSRNSGDEETQYF
V gene: TRBV7-2; J gene: TRBJ2-1; clone size: many; CDR3 protein: CASSLDSLRDEQFF
V gene: TRBV7-2; J gene: TRBJ1-3; clone size: many; CDR3 protein: CASSPTGPGGGNTIYF
V gene: TRBV7-6; J gene: TRBJ2-5; clone size: -; CDR3 protein: CSSSASGETPYF
V gene: TRBV2; J gene: TRBJ1-1; clone size: -; CDR3 protein: CASSVDGQEAFF
V gene: TRBV11-2; J gene: TRBJ2-3; clone size: -; CDR3 protein: CASSLGAGGPTSTDTQYF
V gene: TRBV24-1; J gene: TRBJ2-1; clone size: -; CDR3 protein: CATSSSGGAREQFF
V gene: TRBV23-1; J gene: TRBJ2-1; clone size: -; CDR3 protein: CASSPLWGQNNEQFF
V gene: TRBV12-5; J gene: TRBJ2-5; clone size: -; CDR3 protein: CASGYGDGETQYF
V gene: TRBV19; J gene: TRBJ1-1; clone size: -; CDR3 protein: CASIMTRAKNTEAFF
V gene: TRBV7-8; J gene: TRBJ1-4; clone size: -; CDR3 protein: CASSLLSGGTASRKLFF
V gene: TRBV6-1; J gene: TRBJ2-5; clone size: -; CDR3 protein: CASSEEVAGVQETQYF
V gene: TRBV28; J gene: TRBJ1-4; clone size: few; CDR3 protein: CASSWAGGKNEKLFF
V gene: TRBV9; J gene: TRBJ2-1; clone size: -; CDR3 protein: CASSVATDVSGGYNEQFF
V gene: TRBV7-2; J gene: TRBJ1-1; clone size: -; CDR3 protein: CASSVGRGNTESFF
V gene: TRBV9; J gene: TRBJ2-2; clone size: -; CDR3 protein: CASSPLTGKVTGELFF
V gene: TRBV23-1; J gene: TRBJ1-2; clone size: -; CDR3 protein: CASSNTGTHARDYGYTF